One T cell receptor beta chain is described in this entry. Its antigen remains unidentified. The repertoire was sequenced with immunoSEQ multiplex PCR; TCRdb's copy has only in-frame clones and lacks some. The sample shows 26,000 or so clones, 79% of them seen only once. The sample belongs to a study of radiotherapy plus CTLA-4 blockade in lung cancer. Study at large: Patients showed objective responses in about 20% of cases and disease control in roughly 30%. Study findings and constraints: The study found tumor-derived TCR clones expanded in blood after radiotherapy plus ipilimumab.

Germline lookup yields CDR1 GTSNPN and CDR2 SVGIG (reference sequence). The CDR3 runs 13 residues. The V end lost 4 bases, the J end lost 7 bases, and 13 bases lay between the germline ends. The chain joins TRBV30 to TRBJ1-4; D is unclear. The origin of this receptor is a human donor with non-small cell lung cancer that progressed on radiotherapy plus ipilimumab. The specimen was peripheral blood, collected from a patient treated with radiotherapy plus ipilimumab. CDR3 sequence (DNA): TGTGCCTGGACCGTAGGAAGAGGTGAAAAACTGTTTTTT. This translates into CAWTVGRGEKLFF.